This T cell receptor beta chain was identified in a study of T cells in Graves' hyperthyroidism and ophthalmopathy. Amplification of TCR beta CDR3 regions used RNA as the template. The HTBI primer set served for first-round RT-PCR of the TCR CDR3. One entry per CDR3 protein results from TCRdb running MiXCR on the multiplex PCR reads. Of hundreds of thousands of distinct CDR3 sequences in the sample, over 35% were seen once. Trimming took 7 bases from V and 5 from J, leaving 14 bases between them. CDR3 length equals 13 residues. Researchers defined stable Graves' hyperthyroidism as no ophthalmopathy progression within 18 months. Aged 18 to 65, the patients had hyperthyroidism that was newly diagnosed and had lasted under 2 months.

The clonotype comes from a man aged 18-30 years with Graves' hyperthyroidism. V is TRBV12-3 or TRBV12-4 and J is TRBJ1-1; D might be TRBD1 (6 bases). Sequencing was performed on blood. CDR3: CASTVGRGTEAFF. CDR3 nucleotides: TGTGCCAGCACCGTCGGGAGGGGGACTGAAGCTTTCTTT.